A single sample is the source of the 13 T cell receptor beta chains below, sequenced in a study of cytomegalovirus exposure and HLA in healthy donors. Primers: 60 Vbeta forward and 13 Jbeta reverse. The method was immunoSEQ multiplex PCR; TCRdb's version includes in-frame clones alone and lacks a portion of them. The sample includes 100,000 to 150,000 clones, about three quarters of them seen just once. The sequencing sample was made of PBMCs. The receptors originated from a woman in her forties in good health and CMV-seronegative.

This clone was recorded a few times. V usage is TRBV29-1 and J usage is TRBJ2-7, with 9 nucleotides matching TRBD1. The V and J ends lost 7 bases and 3 bases, in that order; junction bases with no gene match: 7. This CDR3 comprises 13 residues. In germline, CDR1 is SQVTM, CDR2 ANQGSEA. CDR3 residues: CSAAQGAGYEQYF. The CDR3 region has the DNA TGCAGCGCTGCACAGGGGGCAGGCTACGAGCAGTACTTC.

The V gene is TRBV5-1, the J gene TRBJ2-7; the D is unclear. The V gene lost 1 base and the J gene lost 3 bases, with 14 bases spanning the gap. Looked up from germline, CDR1 is SGHRS and CDR2 is YFSETQ. The CDR3 sequence is 15 residues long. CDR3 loop: CASSLSWAPYYEQYF. Written as DNA, the CDR3 is TGCGCCAGCAGCTTGAGCTGGGCCCCGTACTACGAGCAGTACTTC.

This chain uses TRBV14 with TRBJ2-1, with D perhaps TRBD2 (5 bases). The germline V gene encodes CDR1 SGHDN and CDR2 FVKESK. The CDR3 length is 14 residues. V lost 6 bases and J 8 bases, leaving 17 bases between the germline ends. The CDR3 bases are TGTGCCAGCAGGAGACGGGATGGCCCCCATGAGCAGTTCTTC. This codes for CASRRRDGPHEQFF.

The chain uses TRBV2 and TRBJ1-2; TRBD1 aligns across 10 bases. Germline CDR1 is SNHLY and CDR2 is FYNNEI. The CDR3 loop spans 12 amino acids. J lost 5 bases, V lost 8 bases, and 2 bases had no gene match. CDR3 nucleotide sequence: TGTGCCAGCGGGGGACAGGGGTATGGCTACACCTTC. Amino acid sequence: CASGGQGYGYTF.

The chain combines TRBV4-1 with TRBJ2-7, with D maybe TRBD2 (6 bases). This CDR3 has 16 amino acids. V shed 1 base and J shed 0 bases, with 13 bases lying between them. Germline CDR1 is MGHRA and CDR2 is YSYEKL. CDR3 in DNA: TGCGCCAGCAGCCAAGGGGGCGCGGGAAGCTCCTACGAGCAGTACTTC. Its protein is CASSQGGAGSSYEQYF.

V and J are TRBV11-2 and TRBJ2-3; TRBD2 matches 10 bases. This CDR3 has 18 amino acids. Germline CDR1 reads SGHAT; CDR2 reads FQNNGV. V was clipped by 5 bases and J by 0 bases; unmatched bases: 11. CDR3 region: CASSAAKGTSESTDTQYF. The CDR3 DNA reads TGTGCCAGCAGCGCAGCGAAAGGGACTAGCGAAAGCACAGATACGCAGTATTTT. The full variable domain, rest sourced from reference TRBV11-2 and TRBJ2-3, is EAGVAQSPRYKIIEKRQSVAFWCNPISGHATLYWYQQILGQGPKLLIQFQNNGVVDDSQLPKDRFSAERLKGVDSTLKIQPAKLEDSAVYLCASSAAKGTSESTDTQYFGPGTRLTVL.

The CDR3 DNA sequence: TGTGCCAGCAGGGTTTCAGGGGGAACTGAAGCTTTCTTT. Its protein product is CASRVSGGTEAFF. The chain joins TRBV6-1 to TRBJ1-1; TRBD1 aligns across 7 bases. The CDR3 consists of 13 residues. Trimming at V came to 6 bases and at J to 5 bases, leaving 6 bases not matched to a gene. Germline CDR1 MNHNS, CDR2 SASEGT.

This chain uses TRBV28 with TRBJ1-2, with 9 bases matching TRBD1. The CDR3 contains 13 residues. Germline V lookup: CDR1 MDHEN, CDR2 SYDVKM. Unmatched junction bases numbered 6, after V lost 5 bases and J lost 8 bases. CDR3 DNA sequence: TGTGCCAGCAGTCCAGGGACAGGGAGAGGCTACACCTTC. Amino acids: CASSPGTGRGYTF.

The V and J genes are TRBV7-6 and TRBJ2-3, with TRBD2 as a possible D gene (5 bases). The CDR3 is 16 residues long. Germline V gene data show CDR1 as SGHVS and CDR2 as FNYEAQ. V was cut by 0 bases and J by 0 bases, with 10 bases left in between. The CDR3, as DNA: TGTGCCAGCAGCTTAGCAGCTAGCAGAAGCACAGATACGCAGTATTTT. It encodes CASSLAASRSTDTQYF.

V usage is TRBV5-1 and J usage is TRBJ2-4, with a possible D match to TRBD1 (6 bases). The CDR3 has 14 amino acids. V was clipped by 0 bases and J by 15 bases, with 19 bases between them. Germline V CDR1 and CDR2: SGHRS, YFSETQ. The CDR3 sequence: CASSLGGLGARLYF. CDR3 nucleotides: TGCGCCAGCAGCTTGGGGGGCCTGGGGGCTCGCCTGTACTTC.

Remarks on this clone: An end of the junction does not agree with germline; a read error may underlie this. The chain carries TRBV7-7 and TRBJ2-2, with 8 bases identical to TRBD1. The CDR3 extends over 16 amino acids. Germline V gene sequence: CDR1 SSHAT, CDR2 FNYEAQ (reference sequence). The CDR3 sequence: CASSPKAGGDTGELFF. The CDR3 coding sequence is TGTGCTAGCAGCCCCAAGGCAGGGGGCGACACCGGGGAGCTGTTTTTT.

This sequence joins TRBV19 and TRBJ2-2; 14 bases are a match to TRBD2. V was pared by 9 bases and J by 5 bases, with 8 bases of the junction left unmatched. Germline V gene lookup returns CDR1 LNHDA and CDR2 SQIVND (reference sequence). This CDR3 has 16 residues. In DNA form, the CDR3 reads TGTGCCAGCACGGGACTAGCGGGAGTTTCGACCGGGGAGCTGTTTTTT. This codes for CASTGLAGVSTGELFF.

The V gene is TRBV28, the J gene TRBJ2-5; the D gene is possibly TRBD2 (6 bases). The CDR3 is made up of 14 amino acids. Per the germline V gene, CDR1 is MDHEN and CDR2 is SYDVKM. With 4 bases removed from V and 6 bases from J, the gap between germline ends came to 15 bases. The CDR3 protein is CASSSPGGRKTQYF. The CDR3 nucleotides read TGTGCCAGCAGTTCCCCCGGGGGAAGGAAGACCCAGTACTTC.